The rows below give T cell receptor beta chains drawn from one sample of a study of cytotoxic CD8 clonotypes in ibrutinib-treated CLL. The data were produced by immunoSEQ multiplex PCR, yet TCRdb's version contains in-frame clones alone and is incomplete. The table has roughly 200,000 clones, 70% to 75% seen once. The source material was PBMCs, sampled after 12 months of ibrutinib treatment. The receptors derive from a human donor with chronic lymphocytic leukemia. The CDR3 runs from the conserved cysteine through the conserved F or W. A D gene is named only where the DNA matches it firmly. Expanded clones are given a class, and other clones once, few, many or no size at all.

>TRBD2|15|TRBV5-6|TRBJ2-1|many
CASSLLLAGVNEQFF
TGTGCCAGCAGCTTGTTGCTAGCGGGGGTCAATGAGCAGTTCTTC
>NA|15|TRBV5-1|TRBJ2-7|NA
CASSLFAGSSYEQYF
TGCGCCAGCAGCTTGTTTGCAGGAAGCTCCTACGAGCAGTACTTC
>TRBD1|14|TRBV6-5|TRBJ2-1|NA
CASTSRQGYNEQFF
TGTGCCAGCACATCCAGACAGGGGTACAATGAGCAGTTCTTC
>NA|15|TRBV6-5|TRBJ1-6|few
CASSYVSRGNSPLHF
TGTGCCAGCAGTTACGTCTCACGGGGAAATTCACCCCTCCACTTT
>NA|12|TRBV30|TRBJ1-4|few
CAWTSPSEKLFF
TGTGCCTGGACCAGCCCCTCTGAAAAACTGTTTTTT
>NA|11|TRBV6-6|TRBJ1-1|NA
CASSQEFEAFF
TGTGCCAGCAGTCAGGAGTTTGAAGCTTTCTTT
>NA|14|TRBV18|TRBJ1-1|few
CASSPQGRNTEAFF
TGTGCCAGCTCACCACAGGGACGGAACACTGAAGCTTTCTTT
>NA|15|TRBV7-9|TRBJ1-3|NA
CAYRAGVDSGNTIYF
TGTGCCTATAGAGCAGGGGTGGACTCTGGAAACACCATATATTTT
>NA|15|TRBV28|TRBJ1-5|NA
CASSRAGVSNQPQHF
TGTGCCAGCAGCCGAGCAGGGGTGAGCAATCAGCCCCAGCATTTT
>NA|14|TRBV6-6|TRBJ1-1|NA
CASFKATADTEAFF
TGTGCCAGCTTCAAGGCCACAGCCGACACTGAAGCTTTCTTT
>TRBD1|15|TRBV6-5|TRBJ2-7|NA
CASSTPGQGAYEQYF
TGTGCCAGCAGTACCCCGGGACAGGGGGCCTACGAGCAGTACTTC
>NA|16|TRBV18|TRBJ1-5|few
CASSPPGIHSNQPQHF
TGTGCCAGCTCACCACCGGGGATTCATAGCAATCAGCCCCAGCATTTT
>TRBD1|16|TRBV7-2|TRBJ1-2|NA
CASSLGLTGGGYGYTF
TGTGCCAGCAGCCTCGGCCTTACAGGGGGCGGCTATGGCTACACCTTC
>TRBD2|13|TRBV19|TRBJ2-1|few
CASSVASGNEQFF
TGTGCCAGTAGTGTGGCTAGCGGGAATGAGCAGTTCTTC
>NA|13|TRBV6-5|TRBJ1-6|NA
CAAGATINSPLHF
TGTGCCGCGGGGGCAACCATTAATTCACCCCTCCACTTT
>NA|17|TRBV4-3|TRBJ1-4|NA
CASSPIGQAEFNEKLFF
TGCGCCAGCAGCCCGATCGGGCAGGCGGAATTTAATGAAAAACTGTTTTTT
>NA|15|TRBV27|TRBJ2-5|NA
CASSVGPTPQETQYF
TGTGCCAGCAGCGTGGGGCCAACACCCCAAGAGACCCAGTACTTC
>TRBD1|17|TRBV7-3|TRBJ1-2|NA
CASSLAYGTGAPYGYTF
TGTGCCAGCAGCTTAGCTTACGGGACAGGGGCCCCATATGGCTACACCTTC
>TRBD1|14|TRBV18|TRBJ2-7|NA
CASSPSGQGYEQYF
TGTGCCAGCTCACCGTCCGGACAGGGATACGAGCAGTACTTC
>TRBD2|15|TRBV18|TRBJ2-3|NA
CASSLAGGSTDTQYF
TGTGCCAGCTCACTAGCGGGGGGGAGCACAGATACGCAGTATTTT
>TRBD2|17|TRBV14|TRBJ2-5|NA
CASSSWGSGRIGETQYF
TGTGCCAGCAGCTCCTGGGGGAGCGGGAGAATCGGGGAGACCCAGTACTTC
>NA|15|TRBV6-1|TRBJ1-4|many
CASSDQRASNEKLFF
TGTGCCAGCAGTGATCAAAGGGCTAGTAATGAAAAACTGTTTTTT
>NA|15|TRBV19|TRBJ1-6|NA
CASSDTGSGNSPLHF
TGTGCCAGTAGTGATACAGGGAGCGGTAATTCACCCCTCCACTTT
>NA|15|TRBV7-6|TRBJ1-5|NA
CASSLGALSNQPQHF
TGTGCCAGCAGCTTGGGGGCGTTAAGCAATCAGCCCCAGCATTTT
>TRBD2|15|TRBV7-2|TRBJ2-7|few
CASSFVASGTYEQYF
TGTGCCAGCAGCTTTGTGGCTAGCGGTACCTACGAGCAGTACTTC
>NA|14|TRBV13|TRBJ1-3|NA
CASSSRGRGNTIYF
TGTGCCAGCAGCTCCAGGGGTCGGGGAAACACCATATATTTT
>NA|15|TRBV5-1|TRBJ2-3|NA
CASSLAPQLPDTQYF
TGCGCCAGCAGCTTGGCTCCTCAATTACCGGATACGCAGTATTTT
>TRBD2|14|TRBV27|TRBJ2-7|NA
CATAYLAGTYEQYF
TGTGCCACCGCCTACTTAGCGGGGACCTACGAGCAGTACTTC
>TRBD1|16|TRBV5-1|TRBJ2-7|NA
CASSLEGRGRSDEQYF
TGCGCCAGCAGCTTGGAGGGCAGGGGGCGTTCAGACGAGCAGTACTTC
>NA|13|TRBV29-1|TRBJ1-3|NA
CSVELSSGNTIYF
TGCAGCGTTGAACTCAGCTCTGGAAACACCATATATTTT
>TRBD1|13|TRBV30|TRBJ2-3|NA
CALDRGLPDTQYF
TGTGCCTTGGACAGGGGTTTGCCAGATACGCAGTATTTT
>NA|13|TRBV28|TRBJ1-2|NA
CASRDGLDYGYTF
TGTGCCAGCAGGGATGGTCTAGACTATGGCTACACCTTC
>TRBD1|15|TRBV15|TRBJ2-3|NA
CATSRVDRTTDTQYF
TGTGCCACCAGCAGAGTGGACAGGACCACAGATACGCAGTATTTT
>NA|14|TRBV30|TRBJ1-4|few
CAWLFRGRGEKLFF
TGTGCCTGGCTCTTCAGGGGTCGGGGTGAAAAACTGTTTTTT
>TRBD2|16|TRBV5-1|TRBJ2-2|NA
CASSLLAGGPTGELFF
TGCGCCAGCAGCCTCCTAGCGGGAGGGCCCACCGGGGAGCTGTTTTTT
>NA|14|TRBV5-1|TRBJ1-1|once
CASSGYRVDTEAFF
TGCGCCAGCAGCGGGTACAGGGTCGACACTGAAGCTTTCTTT
>NA|13|TRBV30|TRBJ1-1|NA
CAWSVGGNTEAFF
TGTGCCTGGAGTGTGGGGGGGAACACTGAAGCTTTCTTT
>NA|14|TRBV5-4|TRBJ2-2|once
CASSFGGQGGELFF
TGTGCCAGCAGCTTCGGGGGCCAGGGTGGGGAGCTGTTTTTT
>TRBD1|13|TRBV11-2|TRBJ2-7|NA
CASSRDSRTEQYF
TGTGCCAGCAGCAGGGACAGCCGAACCGAGCAGTACTTC
>TRBD1|14|TRBV6-5|TRBJ1-5|NA
CASSRQGPNQPQHF
TGTGCCAGCAGTAGACAGGGTCCCAATCAGCCCCAGCATTTT
>NA|14|TRBV7-6|TRBJ1-5|NA
CASSPVGGYQPQHF
TGTGCCAGCAGCCCCGTCGGGGGGTATCAGCCCCAGCATTTT
>NA|15|TRBV5-6|TRBJ1-2|many
CASSLAGRWNYGYTF
TGTGCCAGCAGCTTGGCGGGCCGGTGGAACTATGGCTACACCTTC
>NA|16|TRBV18|TRBJ1-1|NA
CASSPRSIQGNTEAFF
TGTGCCAGCTCACCTAGATCCATACAGGGGAACACTGAAGCTTTCTTT
>NA|12|TRBV7-3|TRBJ2-3|NA
CATSGRTDTQYF
TGTGCCACGAGCGGGCGCACAGATACGCAGTATTTT